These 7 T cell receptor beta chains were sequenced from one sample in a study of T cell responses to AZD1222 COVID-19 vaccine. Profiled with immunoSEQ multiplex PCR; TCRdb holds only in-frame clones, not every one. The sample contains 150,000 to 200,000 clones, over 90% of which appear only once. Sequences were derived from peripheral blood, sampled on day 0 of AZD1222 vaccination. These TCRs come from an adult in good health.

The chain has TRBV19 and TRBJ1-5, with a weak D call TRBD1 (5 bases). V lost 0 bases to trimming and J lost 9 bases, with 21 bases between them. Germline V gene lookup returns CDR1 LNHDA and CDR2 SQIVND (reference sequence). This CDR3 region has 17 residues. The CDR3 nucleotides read TGTGCCAGTAGTATAGATCTTGTATCCGGGGGAGGGGCGCCCCAGCATTTT. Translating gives CASSIDLVSGGGAPQHF.

CDR3 sequence: CASSIGPYEQYF. CDR3 in DNA: TGTGCCAGTAGTATCGGCCCCTACGAGCAGTACTTC. The rearrangement links TRBV19 to TRBJ2-7, with unresolved D. Trimming stripped 3 bases from V and 2 bases from J, with 5 bases between. The CDR3 consists of 12 residues. Germline CDR1 is LNHDA and CDR2 is SQIVND (reference sequence).

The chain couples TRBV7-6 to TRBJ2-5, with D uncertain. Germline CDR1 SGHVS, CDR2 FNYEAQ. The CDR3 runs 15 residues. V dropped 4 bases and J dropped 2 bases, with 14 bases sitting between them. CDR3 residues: CASSYKRAVQETQYF. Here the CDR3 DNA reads TGTGCCAGCAGCTATAAACGGGCGGTACAAGAGACCCAGTACTTC.

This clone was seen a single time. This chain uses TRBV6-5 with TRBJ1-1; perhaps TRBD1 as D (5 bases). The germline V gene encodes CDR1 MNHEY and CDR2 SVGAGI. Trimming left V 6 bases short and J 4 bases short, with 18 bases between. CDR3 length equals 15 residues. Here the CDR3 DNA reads TGTGCCAGCAGCCCATGGGAGGGGAGAAGCACTGAAGCTTTCTTT. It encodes CASSPWEGRSTEAFF.

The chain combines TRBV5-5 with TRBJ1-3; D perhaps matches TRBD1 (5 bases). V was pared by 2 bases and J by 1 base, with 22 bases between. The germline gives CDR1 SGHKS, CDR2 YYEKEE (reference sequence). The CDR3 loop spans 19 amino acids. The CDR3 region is CASSLTRSGTFFSGNTIYF. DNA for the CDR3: TGTGCCAGCAGCTTAACCCGATCCGGGACCTTCTTTTCTGGAAACACCATATATTTT.

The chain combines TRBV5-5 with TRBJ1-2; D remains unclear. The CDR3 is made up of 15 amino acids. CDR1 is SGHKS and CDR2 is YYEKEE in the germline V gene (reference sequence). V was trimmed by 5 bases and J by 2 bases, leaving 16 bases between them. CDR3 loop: CASSFMGQGNYGYTF. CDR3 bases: TGTGCCAGCAGTTTTATGGGTCAAGGAAACTATGGCTACACCTTC.

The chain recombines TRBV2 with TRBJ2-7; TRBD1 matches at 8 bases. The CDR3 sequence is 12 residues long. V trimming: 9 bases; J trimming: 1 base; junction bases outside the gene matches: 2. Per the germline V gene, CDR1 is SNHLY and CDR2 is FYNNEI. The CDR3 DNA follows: TGTGCCAGACGGGACAGGTCCTACGAGCAGTACTTC. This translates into CARRDRSYEQYF.